Listed here are 22 T cell receptor beta chains from one sample, sequenced in a study of blood T cell repertoires in COVID-19. Method: immunoSEQ multiplex PCR; TCRdb's copy keeps in-frame clones and lacks some. The sample holds 95,000 to 150,000 clones, about 85% seen once. What was sequenced was peripheral blood. The receptors were gathered from an older man with acute or convalescent COVID-19.

This chain joins TRBV7-2 and TRBJ1-1; 8 bases are a match to TRBD1. Germline V gene lookup returns CDR1 SGHTA and CDR2 FQGNSA. The CDR3 totals 14 residues. The V gene end was trimmed by 7 bases and the J gene end by 3 bases; junction bases not matched to a gene: 7. This chain's CDR3 is CASTRTGMDTEAFF. The CDR3 nucleotides are TGTGCCAGCACCCGGACAGGGATGGACACTGAAGCTTTCTTT. Using reference TRBV7-2 and TRBJ1-1 for the parts outside the CDR3, the full variable domain is GAGVSQSPSNKVTEKGKDVELRCDPISGHTALYWYRQSLGQGLEFLIYFQGNSAPDKSGLPSDRFSAERTGGSVSTLTIQRTQQEDSAVYLCASTRTGMDTEAFFGQGTRLTVV.

The rearrangement links TRBV23-1 to TRBJ1-5, with D perhaps TRBD1 (5 bases). TRBV23-1 is labeled an ORF, and its function is uncertain. This CDR3 is 17 amino acids long. V was clipped by 0 bases and J by 5 bases, with 17 bases between them. The CDR3 coding sequence is TGCGCCAGCAGTCAATCAGTCAGGGATCCCACCGATCAGCCCCAGCATTTT. This codes for CASSQSVRDPTDQPQHF.

This chain links TRBV30 with TRBJ1-3, with D tentatively TRBD1 (6 bases). The CDR3 spans 15 residues. CDR1 is GTSNPN, CDR2 SVGIG, per germline (reference sequence). Trimming removed 0 bases at V and 10 bases at J, with 19 bases between. In nucleotides, the CDR3 is TGTGCCTGGAGTGTACGTTGGGTGGACAGTAGAACCATATATTTT. Protein: CAWSVRWVDSRTIYF.

The V gene is TRBV6-1, the J gene TRBJ1-1, with 8 nucleotides matching TRBD1. From germline, CDR1 is MNHNS and CDR2 SASEGT. The CDR3 spans 17 residues. The V and J ends lost 1 base and 5 bases, in that order; junction bases with no gene match: 12. CDR3 loop: CASSEVGTGSQGTEAFF. CDR3 nucleotide sequence: TGTGCCAGCAGTGAAGTTGGGACAGGCTCCCAAGGGACTGAAGCTTTCTTT.

The rearrangement links TRBV5-5 to TRBJ1-1, with D hard to call. CDR3 length: 14 amino acids. The V end lost 0 bases, the J end lost 0 bases, and 6 bases lay between the germline ends. Looked up from germline, CDR1 is SGHKS and CDR2 is YYEKEE (reference sequence). Here the CDR3 DNA reads TGTGCCAGCAGCTTGGGCGCGATGAACACTGAAGCTTTCTTT. As protein: CASSLGAMNTEAFF.

V usage is TRBV7-2 and J usage is TRBJ1-3; 9 bases match TRBD1. Germline assignment: CDR1 SGHTA and CDR2 FQGNSA. This CDR3 contains 15 residues. The V segment lost 3 bases and the J segment 4 bases; nucleotides outside the gene matches: 4. This CDR3 is CASSFDRGTGNTIYF. DNA of the CDR3: TGTGCCAGCAGCTTTGACAGGGGGACCGGAAACACCATATATTTT.

The V and J genes are TRBV12-5 and TRBJ1-1; D is undetermined. Germline V CDR1 and CDR2: LGHNT, FRNRAP. V lost 2 bases and J lost 0, with 4 bases in between. The CDR3 length is 13 residues. DNA for the CDR3: TGTGCTAGTGGTTTGACAGTGAACACTGAAGCTTTCTTT. Protein sequence: CASGLTVNTEAFF.

The chain links TRBV11-2 to TRBJ1-6; TRBD1 agrees at 7 bases. The CDR3 length is 15 residues. Germline V gives CDR1 SGHAT, CDR2 FQNNGV. With 3 bases clipped from V and 6 bases from J, the junction kept 5 bases outside the gene matches. CDR3 loop: CASSFRQGGNSPLHF. The CDR3 region has the DNA TGTGCCAGCAGCTTTAGACAGGGTGGTAATTCACCCCTCCACTTT.

This chain connects TRBV5-4 to TRBJ1-5; 7 nucleotides line up with TRBD1. The trim removed 0 bases at V and 6 bases at J, leaving 6 bases unmatched. This CDR3 has 15 residues. The germline V gene encodes CDR1 SGHNT and CDR2 YYREEE (reference sequence). The CDR3 bases are TGTGCCAGCAGCTTGGACAGGGGTTTGAGTCAGCCCCAGCATTTT. As protein: CASSLDRGLSQPQHF.

The chain has TRBV3-1 (or the pseudogene TRBV3-2) and TRBJ2-2, with 8 bases matching TRBD1. V was pared by 5 bases and J by 5 bases, with 7 bases of the junction left unmatched. Germline CDR1 is LGHDT and CDR2 is YNNKEL (reference sequence). There are 15 residues in the CDR3. CDR3 sequence reads: CASSDRGLRTGELFF. The CDR3, as DNA: TGTGCCAGCAGCGACAGGGGCCTAAGGACCGGGGAGCTGTTTTTT.

V gene TRBV6-5 combines with J gene TRBJ1-2; 7 bases fit TRBD1. The CDR3 runs 15 residues. Germline trimming cut 6 bases from V and 0 bases from J; bases unmatched to any gene: 7. Germline lookup yields CDR1 MNHEY and CDR2 SVGAGI. CDR3: CASSRTGEANYGYTF. The CDR3 coding sequence is TGTGCCAGCAGCAGGACAGGCGAAGCTAACTATGGCTACACCTTC.

This clone was recorded a few times. This rearrangement joins TRBV5-1 to TRBJ1-1; D perhaps matches TRBD1 (6 bases). The CDR3 loop spans 15 amino acids. Germline-derived CDR1 and CDR2 are SGHRS and YFSETQ. Trimming removed 2 bases at V and 1 base at J, with 12 bases between. The CDR3 DNA is TGCGCCAGCAGCTTCGCCGGGGGGCGGAACACTGAAGCTTTCTTT. Amino acid sequence: CASSFAGGRNTEAFF.

This chain uses TRBV11-3 with TRBJ2-3, with D tentatively TRBD2 (6 bases). The CDR3 is 15 amino acids. Germline CDR1 SGHNT, CDR2 YENEEA. Trimming took off 3 bases at V and 0 bases at J, with 10 bases between the two ends. CDR3 bases: TGTGCCAGCAGCTTGGGACTGTCTAGCACAGATACGCAGTATTTT. It encodes CASSLGLSSTDTQYF.

V gene TRBV30 combines with J gene TRBJ2-5, with D hard to call. This CDR3 has 13 amino acids. V was trimmed by 7 bases and J by 2 bases, leaving 14 bases between them. Germline CDR1 reads GTSNPN; CDR2 reads SVGIG (reference sequence). CDR3: CASGVGFQETQYF. As DNA, the CDR3 is TGTGCCTCGGGCGTTGGCTTTCAAGAGACCCAGTACTTC.

The chain employs TRBV15 and TRBJ1-2; 11 bases are shared with TRBD1. The V segment lost 4 bases and the J segment 6 bases; nucleotides outside the gene matches: 4. The germline V gene has CDR1 LNHNV and CDR2 YYDKDF (reference sequence). The CDR3 runs 14 residues. The CDR3 nucleotides read TGTGCCACCAGCACAAGGGACAGGGGGGATGGCTACACCTTC. Residues: CATSTRDRGDGYTF.

This sequence joins TRBV7-3 and TRBJ2-1; unclear D gene. Germline V gene sequence: CDR1 SGHTA, CDR2 FQGTGA. The V and J ends lost 1 base and 3 bases respectively, with 7 bases between them. The CDR3 is made up of 14 amino acids. CDR3 in DNA: TGTGCCAGCAGCTTAATCCCCAGCTACAATGAGCAGTTCTTC. Residues: CASSLIPSYNEQFF.

The CDR3 spells CASSLPGGAGEKLFF. The CDR3, as DNA: TGTGCCAGCAGCCTACCAGGGGGCGCGGGTGAAAAACTGTTTTTT. The J gene is TRBJ1-4, the V gene TRBV7-6; 8 bases agree with TRBD1. V shed 5 bases, J shed 7 bases, and the junction held 9 bases outside the gene matches. Germline V gives CDR1 SGHVS, CDR2 FNYEAQ. CDR3 length: 15 amino acids.

The gene calls are TRBV3-1 (or the pseudogene TRBV3-2) and TRBJ2-5; D perhaps matches TRBD1 (6 bases). This CDR3 spans 13 amino acids. Trimming removed 5 bases at V and 4 bases at J, with 11 bases between. CDR1 and CDR2 (germline): LGHDT, YNNKEL (reference sequence). CDR3 DNA sequence: TGTGCCAGCAGCGGGAAAGGGGGAGAGACCCAGTACTTC. It translates to CASSGKGGETQYF.

The chain uses TRBV5-6 and TRBJ1-5; TRBD1 might be the D (6 bases). Germline V gives CDR1 SGHDT, CDR2 YYEEEE. Trimming shortened V by 3 bases and J by 0 bases, and 10 bases separated the two germline ends. The CDR3 is made up of 15 amino acids. CDR3 sequence: CASSSGVYSNQPQHF. CDR3 nucleotide sequence: TGTGCCAGCAGCTCAGGGGTGTATAGCAATCAGCCCCAGCATTTT.

CDR3 protein: CASSTGQSNEKLFF. Here the CDR3 DNA reads TGCGCCAGCAGCACCGGACAGAGTAATGAAAAACTGTTTTTT. The J gene is TRBJ1-4, the V gene TRBV5-1; D is perhaps TRBD1 (6 bases). Germline V gives CDR1 SGHRS, CDR2 YFSETQ. This CDR3 contains 14 residues. The germline V and J ends were trimmed by 4 bases and 4 bases, with 11 bases remaining between them.

V usage is TRBV20-1 and J usage is TRBJ2-2, with a tentative D call TRBD2 (6 bases). CDR3 length: 15 amino acids. CDR1 and CDR2 from the germline V gene are DFQATT and SNEGSKA (reference sequence). Trimming cost V 3 bases and J 0 bases, with 11 bases left between them. CDR3 protein: CSASKGTANTGELFF. As DNA, the CDR3 is TGCAGTGCTAGTAAAGGGACTGCGAACACCGGGGAGCTGTTTTTT.

The chain has TRBV2 and TRBJ2-2; TRBD2 agrees at 8 bases. The J segment lost 3 bases and the V segment lost 7 bases, leaving 4 bases of the junction unmatched. CDR3 size: 14 residues. Germline V gives CDR1 SNHLY, CDR2 FYNNEI. This CDR3 is CASIAGGYTGELFF. CDR3 coding DNA: TGTGCCAGCATCGCGGGAGGCTACACCGGGGAGCTGTTTTTT.